This T cell receptor beta chain originates from a study of T cell responses to AZD1222 COVID-19 vaccine. The CDR3 contains 17 residues. Germline V lookup: CDR1 KGHSH, CDR2 LQKENI. The germline V and J ends were trimmed by 1 base and 4 bases, with 20 bases remaining between them. Sequencing used immunoSEQ multiplex PCR; TCRdb keeps in-frame clones, though not all of them. The repertoire holds 190,000 or so clones, with approximately 93% as singletons. This TCR derives from an adult who received the AZD1222 COVID-19 vaccine. The chain has TRBV18 and TRBJ2-7, with D tentatively TRBD2 (5 bases). The sequencing here drew on peripheral blood, taken 28 days after the second AZD1222 dose. The CDR3 coding sequence is TGTGCCAGCTCACCACTAGGTAGCGCGCTAACCCAATACGAGCAGTACTTC. Protein: CASSPLGSALTQYEQYF.